This record covers a single TCR beta chain. Its target is not known. This sample was included in a study of T cells after posttransplantation cyclophosphamide. Study outcomes and limitations: Donor CD8+ memory clones often dominated recipient blood repertoires at later times.

The data were produced by immunoSEQ multiplex PCR, yet TCRdb's version contains in-frame clones alone and is incomplete. Of about 66,000 clones detected, just over 90% appear once; the ten largest clones hold under 3%. This CDR3 contains 13 residues. V was clipped by 4 bases and J by 0 bases, with 4 bases between them. Per the germline V gene, CDR1 is SGHTA and CDR2 is FQGNSA. This receptor was identified in a woman aged 25-40 years in good health and a related stem cell transplant donor. The specimen sequenced was PBMCs. This chain joins TRBV7-2 and TRBJ1-5; D is undetermined. CDR3 protein: CASSSYSNQPQHF. CDR3 in DNA: TGTGCCAGCAGCTCCTATAGCAATCAGCCCCAGCATTTT.